The sequence of this T cell receptor (beta chain) was determined in a study of T cells in Graves' hyperthyroidism and ophthalmopathy. General study findings and limits: Ophthalmopathy and stable hyperthyroidism were told apart by a 13 V-J model.

Of note for this clonotype: Its specificity is unknown.

CDR3 size: 13 residues. With V trimmed by 0 bases and J by 5 bases, 0 bases remained unmatched. Germline loops: CDR1 DFQATT, CDR2 SNEGSKA (reference sequence). Amplified regions were TCR beta CDR3 sequences from RNA transcripts. First-round RT-PCR targeting the TCR CDR3 was performed with the HTBI primer set. Each CDR3 protein is one row after TCRdb ran MiXCR on the multiplex PCR reads. The table records about 250,000 distinct CDR3 sequences, around 26% of them present only once. Uncontrolled infection, other autoimmune disease, pregnancy or lactation barred patients from enrollment. Sample: blood. The TCR originated in a woman aged 40 to 50 with Graves' ophthalmopathy. V gene TRBV20-1 combines with J gene TRBJ1-2; 10 bases are a match to TRBD1. The CDR3 reads CSAREGQGYGYTF. The CDR3 DNA sequence: TGCAGTGCTAGAGAGGGACAGGGGTATGGCTACACCTTC.